This TCR beta chain was observed in a study of OX40 agonist ivuxolimab in advanced cancers. Describing the broader study: Ivuxolimab was a fully human IgG2 agonistic monoclonal antibody targeting the costimulatory receptor OX40 (CD134). Intravenous ivuxolimab was administered to patients every 2 weeks at six dose levels: 0.01, 0.1, 0.3, 1.5, 3 and 10 mg/kg. Of the 50 to 55 dose-escalation patients, hepatocellular carcinoma was present in around 20, melanoma in approximately 15, renal cell carcinoma in 9 and head and neck cancer in 9. In the dose-escalation cohort, 82.7% of patients were male, and the mean age was approximately 60 years, with a range of roughly 23 to 85. Prior anti-PD-1, anti-PD-L1 or anti-CTLA-4 therapy was permitted, and checkpoint inhibitors had been received by approximately 39% of dose-escalation patients. Partial responses occurred in three dose-escalation patients, of whom one had hepatocellular carcinoma and two had cutaneous melanoma. The purpose of peripheral TCRbeta sequencing was to test whether ivuxolimab changed TCR sequence diversity and led to clonal T-cell expansion. The paper describes the monotherapy dose-escalation part (N = 52 patients) of the phase I trial of ivuxolimab. The investigation overall reported the following: Antigen specificity was not determined for the clonally expanded peripheral T cells. After ivuxolimab, expanded clones were on average more numerous among CD8+ T cells than among CD4+ T cells. Low levels of normalized T-cell clonal expansion were also shown by some nonresponding patients. In partial responders in the 0.1-3.0 mg/kg groups, normalized peripheral clonal expansion was found to be among the lowest, especially among CD8+ T cells. At doses of 0.1 to 3.0 mg/kg, clonal expansion of both CD4+ and CD8+ T cells in blood was seen between baseline and week 6.

To sequence the TCRbeta CDR3 region, genomic DNA was isolated from the sorted cells. The immunoSEQ Assay was used to sequence the TCRbeta CDR3 regions. TCRdb provides this immuneACCESS table in a form limited to in-frame rearrangements. Some clones are lacking; in checked studies, under half of them reflect an unresolved V gene, and why the rest are absent is not known. Counted in this sample were tens of thousands of clones; about 93% of them appeared once. The ten largest clonotypes hold more than 15% of the sample. CDR1 is given as SGDLS and CDR2 as YYNGEE, both from the germline V gene. From its cysteine to its phenylalanine, the CDR3 spans 18 amino acids. The sequence is cut down to CDR3 DNA, 54 bases in frame from base 1. V is cut by 0 bases and J by 5 bases, and the space between the germline ends is 20 bases. This clone appeared a single time. The target of this receptor is not known. One base away there is no much larger clone; base qualities are not given.

Patients with a history of autoimmune disease or receiving systemic immunosuppression were excluded from the trial. Peripheral blood for TCR sequencing was drawn from every dose cohort at baseline, at cycle 4 day 1 and at cycle 7 day 1. Samples were obtained from an open-label, multicenter, first-in-human phase I dose-escalation trial of ivuxolimab. The trial enrolled adults with locally advanced or metastatic head and neck squamous cell, hepatocellular, melanoma or renal cell carcinoma. Before TCR sequencing, CD4+ T cells and CD8+ T cells were sorted from peripheral blood as separate populations. The starting material was CD4+ or CD8+ T cells sorted from blood, obtained in a trial of the OX40 agonist ivuxolimab. The origin of this receptor is an adult with an advanced solid tumor such as melanoma, head and neck, liver or kidney cancer. The rearranged segments are TRBV9 and TRBJ2-2; the D region possibly corresponds to TRBD2 (6 bases align). The encoded CDR3 is CASSVEGGERSITGELFF. The DNA sequence reads TGTGCCAGCAGCGTAGAGGGAGGTGAGCGGAGCATTACCGGGGAGCTGTTTTTT.